A single sample gave rise to the 7 T cell receptor beta chains below, sequenced in a study of cytomegalovirus exposure and HLA in healthy donors (dated by TCRdb to 2016 to 2017). The library came from the immunoSEQ multiplex PCR assay. For the multiplex PCR, a mixture combining 60 forward primers for TCR Vbeta segments and 13 reverse primers for TCR Jbeta segments was used. Sourced from immuneACCESS, this table was stored by TCRdb with only in-frame sequences that have V and J called. A share of the clones is absent; for the studies checked, an unresolved V gene accounts for under half, and the remainder has no known explanation. Recorded for this sample are 150,000 to 200,000 clones; approximately 82% of them occurred a single time. Around 8% of the sample is in the top ten clones. Sequences were obtained from PBMCs. The source of these receptors is a woman between 40 and 55 years old in good health and CMV-seropositive.

The chain links TRBV4-3 to TRBJ2-7; 11 bases fit TRBD2. Germline CDR1 is LGHNA and CDR2 is YSLEER. The CDR3 is made up of 15 amino acids. The junction had 3 bases not matched to a gene; V was cut back by 1 base and J by 4 bases. The CDR3 loop is CASSQVLAGEYEQYF. CDR3 coding DNA: TGCGCCAGCAGCCAAGTACTAGCGGGAGAGTACGAGCAGTACTTC.

V gene TRBV28 combines with J gene TRBJ1-5; D gene unclear. CDR3 length: 14 residues. Trimming took off 4 bases at V and 4 bases at J, with 11 bases between the two ends. CDR1 and CDR2 from the germline V gene are MDHEN and SYDVKM. CDR3 loop: CASSSRDKNQPQHF. In DNA, the CDR3 is TGTGCCAGCAGTTCACGTGACAAGAATCAGCCCCAGCATTTT.

The gene calls are TRBV30 and TRBJ2-3, with 15 bases lining up with TRBD2. The CDR3 spans 19 residues. Losses at the gene ends were 4 bases for V and 6 bases for J; bases not matched to a gene: 17. Germline V gene data show CDR1 as GTSNPN and CDR2 as SVGIG (reference sequence). For the CDR3, the DNA is TGTGCCTGGAAAGGGACTAGCGGGAGGAACGGCTATCGGTACGATACGCAGTATTTT. It is translated as CAWKGTSGRNGYRYDTQYF.

This clone was observed once. The chain recombines TRBV5-6 with TRBJ1-6; TRBD1 aligns across 10 bases. In germline, CDR1 is SGHDT, CDR2 YYEEEE. J was trimmed by 9 bases and V by 4 bases; bases with no gene match: 13. CDR3 size: 17 residues. Written as DNA, the CDR3 is TGTGCCAGCAGCGATCGGACAGGGGGGACGTGGGGTTCACCCCTCCACTTT. Protein: CASSDRTGGTWGSPLHF.

This sequence joins TRBV5-4 and TRBJ2-5; TRBD2 is a possible D gene (5 bases). Judging by the DNA end, TRBJ2-7 fits better; the J call may be wrong. This CDR3 has 16 residues. Germline V gene sequence: CDR1 SGHNT, CDR2 YYREEE (reference sequence). The CDR3 reads CASSWAPGIKSYEQYF. CDR3 nucleotide sequence: TGTGCCAGCAGCTGGGCTCCGGGGATCAAATCCTACGAGCAGTACTTC.

This chain uses TRBV6-1 with TRBJ1-1; TRBD1 is a possible D gene (5 bases). The CDR3 consists of 11 residues. Germline values: CDR1 MNHNS, CDR2 SASEGT. V was trimmed by 5 bases and J by 11 bases, leaving 12 bases between them. The CDR3 region is CASSSGRDAFF. The CDR3 DNA follows: TGTGCCAGCAGTTCGGGGCGGGATGCTTTCTTT.

The chain joins TRBV7-3 to TRBJ2-7; 8 positions match TRBD1. The CDR3 is 14 amino acids. The V and J ends lost 5 bases and 6 bases, in that order; junction bases with no gene match: 9. Germline CDR1 SGHTA, CDR2 FQGTGA. The CDR3 loop is CASSRGQGTSEQYF. DNA of the CDR3: TGTGCCAGCAGCCGCGGACAGGGTACGTCCGAGCAGTACTTC. The whole variable domain, filled in from reference TRBV7-3 and TRBJ2-7, reads GAGVSQTPSNKVTEKGKYVELRCDPISGHTALYWYRQSLGQGPEFLIYFQGTGAADDSGLPNDRFFAVRPEGSVSTLKIQRTERGDSAVYLCASSRGQGTSEQYFGPGTRLTVT.